A selection of T cell receptor beta chains follows, all from one sample in a study of tumor and adjacent non-tumor tissue in lung cancer. TCRdb itself ran the multiplex PCR reads through MiXCR, one entry per CDR3 protein. The sample shows approximately 47,000 distinct CDR3 sequences, 55% to 65% of them seen only once. Material: distant non-tumor lung tissue. These receptors all stem from a woman between 65 and 79 years old with non-small cell lung cancer. CDR3s include the opening cysteine and the closing phenylalanine or tryptophan. D genes are given only for firm matches. Clone size appears in some rows only: once, few, many, or a class for an expanded clone.

clone_size	v_call	d_call	j_call	cdr3_aa	cdr3_nt
few	TRBV6-6	.	TRBJ2-5	CASNPAFETQYF	TGTGCCAGCAATCCCGCGTTTGAGACCCAGTACTTC
.	TRBV6-2/TRBV6-3	TRBD1	TRBJ1-1	CASSPGGGRAKAFF	TGTGCCAGCAGTCCCGGAGGGGGCAGGGCTAAAGCTTTCTTT
many	TRBV29-1	.	TRBJ2-5	CSVYTGGETQYF	TGCAGCGTTTATACGGGCGGAGAGACCCAGTACTTC
.	TRBV6-5	TRBD1	TRBJ1-1	CASSKQGATSAFF	TGCGCCAGCAGTAAACAGGGGGCCACTTCAGCTTTCTTT
.	TRBV12-3/TRBV12-4	.	TRBJ2-1	CANCLGNEQFF	TGTGCCAACTGTTTGGGCAATGAGCAGTTCTTC
.	TRBV6-1	.	TRBJ1-6	CASSYRMGANSPLRF	TGTGCCAGCAGTTACCGGATGGGGGCTAATTCACCCCTCCGCTTT
.	TRBV4-1	.	TRBJ2-5	CASSQPDIQGTQYF	TGCGCCAGCAGCCAACCGGACATACAAGGGACCCAGTACTTC
many	TRBV5-6	.	TRBJ1-6	CASSSINSPLHF	TGTGCCAGCAGCTCCATCAATTCACCCCTCCACTTT
.	TRBV4-1	TRBD2	TRBJ2-2	CASSQEGSGSGVRNTGELFF	TGCGCCAGCAGCCAAGAGGGCAGCGGGAGTGGTGTAAGGAACACCGGGGAGCTGTTTTTT
few	TRBV6-4	.	TRBJ2-6	CASRGSAGANVLTF	TGTGCCAGCAGAGGCTCGGCTGGGGCCAACGTCCTGACTTTC
.	TRBV6-6	TRBD1	TRBJ2-1	CAISYTFGQGLDNEQFF	TGTGCCATCAGTTACACCTTTGGACAGGGCCTGGACAATGAGCAGTTCTTC
.	TRBV7-8	.	TRBJ1-2	CASSLGSVAYGYTF	TGTGCCAGCAGCCTAGGTTCAGTTGCCTATGGCTACACCTTC
.	TRBV4-2	.	TRBJ2-3	CASSQGSSLEADTQCF	TGTGCCAGCAGCCAAGGGTCTAGCCTGGAGGCAGATACGCAGTGTTTT
.	TRBV29-1	.	TRBJ1-2	CSVLDLYDHTF	TGTAGCGTCCTCGACCTGTATGACCACACCTTC
.	TRBV29-1	TRBD1	TRBJ2-1	CSVREGDRVTNEESF	TGCAGCGTGCGGGAAGGGGACAGGGTCACTAATGAGGAGTCCTTC
.	TRBV12-3/TRBV12-4	TRBD2	TRBJ2-7	CASSRGLAYYKQYF	TGTGCGAGTAGTCGGGGACTAGCGTACTACAAGCAGTACTTC
.	TRBV11-1	.	TRBJ2-1	CASSHIDPWEQLF	TGCGCCAGCAGCCATATCGACCCGTGGGAGCAGCTCTTC
many	TRBV30	.	TRBJ1-2	CAWSVSSIYGYTF	TGTGCCTGGAGTGTATCCTCAATCTATGGCTACACCTTC
.	TRBV5-6	TRBD2	TRBJ2-1	CASTRRLAGVRNEQFF	TGTGCCAGCACCAGGCGATTAGCGGGAGTCAGGAATGAGCAGTTCTTC
.	TRBV29-1	TRBD2	TRBJ2-1	CNFMELAGTGDNEQFF	TGCAACTTCATGGAACTAGCGGGAACAGGAGACAATGAGCAGTTCTTC
.	TRBV12-3/TRBV12-4	TRBD2	TRBJ2-7	CASRATLAGGPYEQYF	TGTGCCAGCCGTGCAACTCTGGCGGGAGGGCCCTACGAGCAGTACTTC
.	TRBV10-3	.	TRBJ2-1	CAITADGRASEHFF	TGTGCCATCACTGCCGACGGGCGGGCCTCTGAGCACTTCTTC
.	TRBV5-5	.	TRBJ1-6	CASRTPESPLHF	TGTGCCAGCAGAACGCCAGAATCACCCCTCCACTTT
.	TRBV29-1	TRBD2	TRBJ2-1	CSSNEAGERDF	TGTAGCTCTAACGAAGCGGGAGAGAGGGACTTC
few	TRBV5-1	TRBD2	TRBJ2-2	CASSSVAGGYGELFF	TGCGCCAGCAGCTCGGTAGCGGGAGGATACGGGGAGCTGTTTTTT
.	TRBV28	.	TRBJ1-6	CASIPAGQNAYNSPLHF	TGTGCCAGCATCCCCGCGGGGCAGAACGCCTATAATTCACCCCTCCACTTT
.	TRBV4-2	.	TRBJ2-7	CANSQDLSGTNSYEQYF	TGTGCCAACAGCCAAGATCTCAGCGGGACAAACTCCTACGAGCAGTACTTC
.	TRBV20-1	.	TRBJ1-1	CSAREDRDTEDFF	TGTAGTGCTAGAGAGGATAGGGACACTGAAGATTTCTTT
.	TRBV5-6	.	TRBJ1-1	CASNSTGNTEAFF	TGTGCCAGCAACTCTACAGGGAATACTGAAGCTTTCTTT
many	TRBV4-1	TRBD2	TRBJ2-1	CASSQKRGTSLLGEQFF	TGCGCCAGCAGCCAAAAGAGGGGGACTAGCCTCCTTGGTGAGCAGTTCTTC
.	TRBV5-1	.	TRBJ1-1	CASSLAVLNTEAFF	TGCGCCAGCAGCTTGGCCGTCTTGAACACTGAAGCTTTCTTT
.	TRBV10-1	TRBD1	TRBJ2-1	CVSSSGQYNEQFF	TGTGTCAGCAGCTCGGGACAGTACAATGAGCAGTTCTTC
.	TRBV6-6	.	TRBJ2-2	CASHGLDGGDTGELFF	TGTGCCAGCCACGGCTTGGATGGAGGTGACACCGGGGAGCTGTTTTTT
.	TRBV12-3/TRBV12-4	.	TRBJ2-1	CASGFNVQFF	TGTGCCAGCGGTTTCAATGTGCAGTTCTTC
.	TRBV5-1	.	TRBJ2-1	CANSLVGGGGRIIGDEQFF	TGCGCCAACAGCTTGGTTGGTGGGGGTGGACGGATAATCGGCGATGAGCAGTTCTTC
many	TRBV24-1	TRBD1	TRBJ2-3	CATSDPAGGRWTDTQYF	TGTGCCACCAGTGATCCTGCAGGGGGCAGGTGGACAGATACGCAGTATTTT
.	TRBV29-1	.	TRBJ2-3	CSIQGQQDTQYF	TGCAGCATTCAGGGGCAACAAGATACGCAGTACTTT
many	TRBV29-1	.	TRBJ2-2	CSVVWGTGELFF	TGCAGCGTTGTATGGGGCACCGGGGAGCTGTTTTTT
many	TRBV5-1	.	TRBJ2-5	CASSLAGAQETQYF	TGCGCCAGCAGCTTGGCAGGGGCTCAAGAGACCCAGTACTTC
.	TRBV21-1	.	TRBJ1-2	CASSKVAETSNYGYTF	TGTGCCAGCAGCAAAGTGGCAGAGACCTCTAACTATGGCTACACCTTC
.	TRBV4-1	.	TRBJ2-7	CASSPRDDTYEQYF	TGTGCCAGCAGCCCCCGGGACGATACCTACGAGCAGTACTTC
.	TRBV6-2/TRBV6-3	TRBD2	TRBJ2-1	CATSSHRAGGYNEQFF	TGTGCCACCAGTTCTCATAGGGCGGGGGGGTACAATGAGCAGTTCTTC
many	TRBV6-1	TRBD1	TRBJ1-4	CASSEIPGQPSTNEKLFF	TGTGCCAGCAGTGAAATTCCGGGACAGCCGTCAACTAATGAAAAACTGTTTTTT
.	TRBV5-1	.	TRBJ2-7	CVSSLGTRAYEQYF	TGCGTCAGCAGCTTGGGCACTAGAGCCTACGAGCAGTATTTC
.	TRBV29-1	.	TRBJ2-5	CSIDRGGETLYF	TGCAGCATTGACAGAGGGGGGGAGACCCTGTACTTC
.	TRBV6-5	TRBD1	TRBJ1-1	CASSYGSGGLNTEAIF	TGTGCCAGCAGTTACGGGTCAGGGGGGTTAAACACTGAAGCTATCTTT
many	TRBV5-1	.	TRBJ2-7	CASSFRQEPYEQYF	TGCGCCAGCAGCTTCCGACAGGAGCCCTACGAGCAGTACTTC
few	TRBV20-1	TRBD1	TRBJ1-1	CSARAGGNTEAFF	TGCAGTGCTAGGGCAGGGGGCAACACTGAAGCTTTCTTT
.	TRBV11-1	.	TRBJ2-2	CVSSFGQGTGELFF	TGTGTCAGCAGCTTTGGGCAAGGCACCGGGGAGCTGTTTTTT
.	TRBV30	.	TRBJ1-1	CAWSVGVGRATEASF	TGTGCTTGGAGTGTCGGGGTAGGGAGGGCCACTGAAGCTTCCTTT
.	TRBV28	.	TRBJ1-2	CASSLSWGADYDYTF	TGTGCCAGCAGTTTATCATGGGGGGCTGACTATGACTACACCTTC